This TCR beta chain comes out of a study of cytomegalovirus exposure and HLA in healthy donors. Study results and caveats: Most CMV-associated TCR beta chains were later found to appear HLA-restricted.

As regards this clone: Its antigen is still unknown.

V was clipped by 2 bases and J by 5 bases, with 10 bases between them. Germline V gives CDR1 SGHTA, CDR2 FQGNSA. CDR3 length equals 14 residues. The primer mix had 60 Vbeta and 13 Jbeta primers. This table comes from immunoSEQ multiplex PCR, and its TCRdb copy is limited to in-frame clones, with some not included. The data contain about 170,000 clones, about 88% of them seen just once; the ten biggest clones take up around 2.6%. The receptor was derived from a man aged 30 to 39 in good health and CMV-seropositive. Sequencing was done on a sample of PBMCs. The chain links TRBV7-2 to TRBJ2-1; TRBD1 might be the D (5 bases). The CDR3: CASSLRGRDNEQFF. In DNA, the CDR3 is TGTGCCAGCAGCTTAAGGGGTCGGGACAATGAGCAGTTCTTC.